This T cell receptor beta chain was documented in a study of control samples from healthy donors and cancer patients. Clones were sequenced by immunoSEQ multiplex PCR, and TCRdb holds only the in-frame ones, with some missing. The profile shows roughly 220,000 clones, about 95% of them singletons. Trimming removed 1 base at V and 1 base at J, with 8 bases between. Germline loops: CDR1 MNHEY, CDR2 SVGAGI. CDR3 length: 16 residues. Specimen: blood. The sequence was collected from a man aged 50 or older in good health. This chain connects TRBV6-5 to TRBJ2-6, with D hard to call. In DNA, the CDR3 is TGTGCCAGCAGTTACTTTCCAGAATCTGGGGCCAACGTCCTGACTTTC. Protein: CASSYFPESGANVLTF.